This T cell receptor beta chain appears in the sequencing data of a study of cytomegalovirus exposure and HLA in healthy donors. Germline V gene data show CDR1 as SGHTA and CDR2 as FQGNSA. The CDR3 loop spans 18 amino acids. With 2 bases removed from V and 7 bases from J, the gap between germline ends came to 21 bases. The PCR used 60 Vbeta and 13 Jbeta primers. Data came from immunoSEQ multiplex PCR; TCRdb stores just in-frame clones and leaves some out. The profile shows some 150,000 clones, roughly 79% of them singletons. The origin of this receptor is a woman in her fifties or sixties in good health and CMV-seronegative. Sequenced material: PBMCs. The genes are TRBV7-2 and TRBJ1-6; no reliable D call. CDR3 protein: CASSLNMRGSVWNSPLHF. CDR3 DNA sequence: TGTGCCAGCAGCTTAAATATGCGGGGATCGGTGTGGAATTCACCCCTCCACTTT.